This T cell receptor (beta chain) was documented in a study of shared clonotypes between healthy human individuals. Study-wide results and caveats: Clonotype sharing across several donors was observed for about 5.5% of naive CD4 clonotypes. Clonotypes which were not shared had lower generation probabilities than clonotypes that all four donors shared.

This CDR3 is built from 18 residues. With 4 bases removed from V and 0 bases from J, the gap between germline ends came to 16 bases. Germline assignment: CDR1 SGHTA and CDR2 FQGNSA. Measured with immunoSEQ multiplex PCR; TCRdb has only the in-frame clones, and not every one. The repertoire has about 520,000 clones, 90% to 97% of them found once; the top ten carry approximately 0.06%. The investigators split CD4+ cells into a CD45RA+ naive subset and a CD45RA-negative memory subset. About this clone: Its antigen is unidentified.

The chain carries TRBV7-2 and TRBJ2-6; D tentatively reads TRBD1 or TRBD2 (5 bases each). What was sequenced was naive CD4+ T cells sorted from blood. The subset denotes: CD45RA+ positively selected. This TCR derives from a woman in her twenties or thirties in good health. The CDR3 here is CASSSQHLGTSGANVLTF. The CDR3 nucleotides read TGTGCCAGCAGCTCACAACATCTGGGGACCTCTGGGGCCAACGTCCTGACTTTC.